Shown below are 14 T cell receptor beta chains from a single sample sequenced in a study of post-analysis software for immune sequencing data. Points from the study as a whole: The five TRBV segments detected at higher frequency in patients than in controls included TRBV5-6, TRBV5-1 and TRBV20-1.

The library was made from cDNA and included unique molecular identifiers. Each CDR3 protein is one row after TCRdb ran MiXCR on the PCR reads. Here the sample spans about 560,000 distinct CDR3 sequences, 44% being singletons. These TCRs' antigens remain unknown. Sequenced material: blood. These receptors all come from a girl aged 5-17 years with multiple sclerosis.

Points on this clonotype: As the CDR3 is not closed by the conserved phenylalanine or tryptophan, this likely results from a read error. The chain combines TRBV3-1 with TRBJ2-7, with no clear D. The CDR3 has 14 residues. The V gene's germline CDR1 is LGHDT and CDR2 YNNKEL (reference sequence). The V and J ends lost 0 bases and 2 bases respectively, with 8 bases between them. The CDR3, as DNA: TGTGCCAGCAGCCAAGACCCTCCGGCCTACGAGCAGTACTAC. It codes for CASSQDPPAYEQYY.

The chain is built from TRBV20-1 and TRBJ2-1; TRBD2 agrees at 9 bases. The germline gives CDR1 DFQATT, CDR2 SNEGSKA (reference sequence). CDR3 length: 17 residues. Trimming took 0 bases from V and 6 from J; bases not matched to a gene: 12. The CDR3: CSARDPREGRVRNEQFF. CDR3 bases: TGCAGTGCTAGAGATCCGCGGGAGGGCCGAGTGCGCAATGAGCAGTTCTTC.

This clonotype has only a few counts. V is TRBV5-6 and J is TRBJ2-1; 9 nucleotides match TRBD2. The germline gives CDR1 SGHDT, CDR2 YYEEEE. The V and J ends lost 1 base and 5 bases, in that order; junction bases with no gene match: 10. The CDR3 length is 17 residues. Here the CDR3 reads CASSLIALAGRDNEQFF. The CDR3 DNA is TGTGCCAGCAGCTTGATCGCCCTAGCGGGACGAGACAATGAGCAGTTCTTC.

In the case of this clonotype: Because the CDR3's place on the DNA is in doubt, the DNA is left out and the CDR3 is given as listed by TCRdb. The chain employs TRBV20-1 and TRBJ2-2; whether TRBD1, the table's D call, matches the DNA was not checked. The germline CDR1 and CDR2 sequences are DFQATT and SNEGSKA (reference sequence). The CDR3 has 17 amino acids, counting both end residues. The CDR3 sequence is CSARVSLDRGNTGELFF.

The chain carries TRBV6-1 and TRBJ1-1; no definite D call. The CDR3 has 14 residues. V was pared by 2 bases and J by 2 bases, with 9 bases between. Per germline, CDR1 MNHNS and CDR2 SASEGT. The DNA of the CDR3 is TGTGCCAGCAGTGAACTCTGGGGAAACACTGAAGCTTTCTTT. Amino acid sequence: CASSELWGNTEAFF.

The genes are TRBV28 and TRBJ2-3; a possible D gene is TRBD2 (5 bases). The CDR3 is made up of 14 amino acids. Germline CDR1 MDHEN, CDR2 SYDVKM. V gave up 7 bases and J gave up 3 bases, with 14 bases separating them. CDR3 region: CASTSRARTDTQYF. The CDR3, as DNA: TGTGCCAGCACCTCGCGGGCGAGAACAGATACGCAGTATTTT.

The chain recombines TRBV5-8 with TRBJ2-1; the D gene could be TRBD1 or TRBD2 (5 bases each). V lost 0 bases, J lost 10 bases, and 17 bases lay in between. The CDR3 runs to 15 residues. CDR1 and CDR2 from the germline V gene are SGHTS and YDEGEE. The CDR3 sequence is CASSLGRQGVCEQFF. CDR3 DNA: TGTGCCAGCAGCTTGGGTCGGCAGGGAGTGTGCGAGCAGTTCTTC.

This clonotype came up a few times. The rearrangement joins TRBV7-2 to TRBJ2-1; TRBD1 aligns across 10 bases. Germline assignment: CDR1 SGHTA and CDR2 FQGNSA. With 4 bases clipped from V and 8 bases from J, the junction kept 5 bases outside the gene matches. The CDR3 covers 14 residues. CDR3 region: CASSSGTGADEQFF. DNA of the CDR3: TGTGCCAGCAGCTCAGGGACAGGGGCGGATGAGCAGTTCTTC.

This clonotype was counted a few times. The chain carries TRBV7-6 and TRBJ1-6; 7 bases align to TRBD1. This CDR3 comprises 18 residues. Germline trimming cut 2 bases from V and 7 bases from J; bases unmatched to any gene: 14. Germline V CDR1 and CDR2: SGHVS, FNYEAQ. The CDR3 loop reads CASSLRALAGQSNSPLHF. The CDR3 DNA sequence: TGTGCCAGCAGCTTACGTGCCCTAGCGGGACAGTCCAATTCACCCCTCCACTTT.

The J gene is TRBJ2-1, the V gene TRBV7-9, with 10 bases aligning to TRBD1. This CDR3 has 16 amino acids. Germline V gene lookup returns CDR1 SEHNR and CDR2 FQNEAQ (reference sequence). V dropped 5 bases and J dropped 8; count of bases not matched to a gene: 12. CDR3 DNA sequence: TGTGCCAGCAGCCTAATACCGGGACAGGGGCTCGATGAGCAGTTCTTC. This gives the protein CASSLIPGQGLDEQFF.

V is TRBV10-3 and J is TRBJ1-1; D is unresolved. With 0 bases removed from V and 0 bases from J, the gap between germline ends came to 8 bases. The CDR3 spans 15 residues. Germline loops: CDR1 ENHRY, CDR2 SYGVKD. The CDR3 DNA reads as TGTGCCATCAGTGAGTCTAAAGTCATGAACACTGAAGCTTTCTTT. As protein: CAISESKVMNTEAFF.

The chain joins TRBV27 to TRBJ2-7; D unclear. From germline, CDR1 is MNHEY and CDR2 SMNVEV (reference sequence). CDR3 size: 12 residues. The ends were cut back, 5 bases at V and 4 bases at J, with 9 bases in the middle. CDR3 loop: CASSIGSYEQYF. DNA for the CDR3: TGTGCCAGCAGTATCGGGTCTTACGAGCAGTACTTC.

This sequence joins TRBV7-2 and TRBJ2-3; D gene uncertain. V lost 3 bases to trimming and J lost 4 bases, with 5 bases between them. The length of the CDR3 is 12 residues. The germline V gene encodes CDR1 SGHTA and CDR2 FQGNSA. In DNA, the CDR3 is TGTGCCAGCAGCTTGAAATCAGATACGCAGTATTTT. This sequence encodes CASSLKSDTQYF.

CDR3 protein: CASSPGGGLDEQYF. The CDR3 nucleotides read TGTGCCAGCAGCCCGGGGGGAGGGCTAGACGAGCAGTACTTC. The chain employs TRBV7-6 and TRBJ2-7, with 7 bases that match TRBD2. Germline CDR1 SGHVS, CDR2 FNYEAQ. The CDR3 is made up of 14 amino acids. Losses at the gene ends were 5 bases for V and 5 bases for J; bases not matched to a gene: 9.